This T cell receptor (beta chain) was identified in a study of CD8 T cells in ankylosing spondylitis (dated by TCRdb to about 2017). Turning to the overall study: To find TCR variants linked to disease, the study profiled T cell receptor beta repertoires in ankylosing spondylitis patients and healthy donors. The whole study cohort included 108 healthy donors and around 24 ankylosing spondylitis patients. Samples of peripheral blood were taken, and for ankylosing spondylitis patients, synovial fluid was collected as well.

For this clonotype: Its antigen specificity is not known. Base-call qualities are not available, and no considerably larger clone is one nucleotide away.

The germline V gene yields SGHTA for CDR1 and FQGNSA for CDR2. Trimming costs V 6 bases and J 0 bases, and their ends lie 3 bases apart. The CDR3 holds 12 amino acids from the cysteine to the phenylalanine. The read is trimmed to its CDR3 DNA, 36 bases read in frame from base 1. The run used an Illumina HiSeq 2500. TCR beta libraries were prepared by quantitative 5'-RACE with molecular barcodes. The published analysis was carried out like this. A new computational method based on a probabilistic model of VDJ rearrangement was used to identify disease-linked TCR variants. TCRdb's own reprocessing of the public reads used fastp at Q25 and MiXCR and kept productive beta chains. Each record represents a unique CDR3 protein, reported with the most common genes and DNA among its rows. TCRdb assigned the V and J calls; the authors' analysis was not used. The sample table lists approximately 350,000 distinct CDR3 sequences, approximately 22% of them with a count of one. The ten most abundant clones make up roughly 13% of the sample.

Overall study results and their limits: Some of the motif variants had been reported before in the synovial fluid and blood of reactive arthritis patients, a finding that suggests common disease-initiation mechanisms. According to the report, matched synovial fluid samples from ankylosing spondylitis patients were significantly enriched for the disease-linked clones. The disease-linked clones had a CD8+ phenotype and were found at relatively low frequencies in peripheral blood. Blood from ankylosing spondylitis patients appeared to be characterized by a TCR beta motif composed of roughly 8 highly homologous amino acid variants.

The chain links TRBV7-2 with TRBJ1-5; the D segment cannot be called with confidence. The sequenced sample consisted of blood, either unsorted or a sorted T cell fraction (not recorded which). This TCR was sampled from a male donor with ankylosing spondylitis or in good health (not recorded which). This receptor carries the CDR3 CASRVSNQPQHF. The DNA sequence follows: TGTGCCAGCAGGGTTAGCAATCAGCCCCAGCATTTT. Full variable domain (CDR3 extended with the reference TRBV7-2 and TRBJ1-5 proteins): GAGVSQSPSNKVTEKGKDVELRCDPISGHTALYWYRQSLGQGLEFLIYFQGNSAPDKSGLPSDRFSAERTGGSVSTLTIQRTQQEDSAVYLCASRVSNQPQHFGDGTRLSIL.